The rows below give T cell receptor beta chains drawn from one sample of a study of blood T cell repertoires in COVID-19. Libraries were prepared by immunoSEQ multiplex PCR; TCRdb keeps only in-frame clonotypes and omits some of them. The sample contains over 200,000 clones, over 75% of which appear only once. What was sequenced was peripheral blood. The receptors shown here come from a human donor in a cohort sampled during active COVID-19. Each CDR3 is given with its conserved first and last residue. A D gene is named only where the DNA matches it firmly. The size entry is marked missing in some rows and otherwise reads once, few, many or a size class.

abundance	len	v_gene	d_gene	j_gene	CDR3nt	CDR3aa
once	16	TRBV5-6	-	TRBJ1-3	TGTGCCAGCAGCATAGGCCCCCCGGGGGCTGGAAACACCATATATTTT	CASSIGPPGAGNTIYF
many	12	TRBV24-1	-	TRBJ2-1	TGTGCCACCAGTGACCCAGACAATGAGCAGTTCTTC	CATSDPDNEQFF
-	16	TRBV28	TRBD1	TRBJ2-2	TGTGCCAGCAGTTTATGGGGACAGGGTAACACCGGGGAGCTGTTTTTT	CASSLWGQGNTGELFF
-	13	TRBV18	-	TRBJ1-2	TGTGCCAGCTCACCACGAACAGATTATGGCTACACCTTC	CASSPRTDYGYTF
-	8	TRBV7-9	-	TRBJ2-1	TGTGCCAGCAGCCGTCAGTTCTTC	CASSRQFF
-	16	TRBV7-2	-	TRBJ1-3	TGTGCCAGCAGCTTAGCGTCCTCTCCTTCTGGAAACACCATATATTTT	CASSLASSPSGNTIYF
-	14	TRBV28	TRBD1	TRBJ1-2	TGTGCCAGCAGTGTATCGCCAGGGGGCTATGGCTACACCTTC	CASSVSPGGYGYTF
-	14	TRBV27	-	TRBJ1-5	TGTGCCAGCAGTTTATGGGGAGACAATCAGCCCCAGCATTTT	CASSLWGDNQPQHF
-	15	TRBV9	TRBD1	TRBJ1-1	TGTGCCAGCAGCGCGGGCGCCAGGGGGATATCTGAAGCTTTCTTT	CASSAGARGISEAFF
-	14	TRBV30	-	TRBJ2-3	TGTGCCTGGAGTCGTGGGAGTTGGGCAGATACGCAGTATTTT	CAWSRGSWADTQYF
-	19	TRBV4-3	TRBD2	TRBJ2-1	TGCGCCAGCAGCCAATTTTCTAGCGGGAGCAAGGGATTCGGCAATGAGCAGTTCTTC	CASSQFSSGSKGFGNEQFF
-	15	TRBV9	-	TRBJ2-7	TGTGCCAGCAGCGGAGGAGGGGAGGTCTCCTACGAGCAGTACTTC	CASSGGGEVSYEQYF
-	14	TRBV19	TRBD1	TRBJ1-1	TGTGCCACGACAGGGGGCGTGGGGGACACTGAAGCTTTCTTT	CATTGGVGDTEAFF
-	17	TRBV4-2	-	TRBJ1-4	TGTGCCAGCAGCCCCCAGGCGGGGCCCTCAACTAATGAAAAACTGTTTTTT	CASSPQAGPSTNEKLFF
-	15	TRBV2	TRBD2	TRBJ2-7	TGTGCCAGCAGTGGGACTAGCGGGAGGTCCTACGAGCAGTACTTC	CASSGTSGRSYEQYF
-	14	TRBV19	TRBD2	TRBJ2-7	TGTGCCAGTAGTAACCCTAGCGGGATCAACGAGCAGTACTTC	CASSNPSGINEQYF
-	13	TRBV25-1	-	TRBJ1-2	TGTGCCAGCCAAGACGGAGGCCGGAAAGGCTACACCTTC	CASQDGGRKGYTF
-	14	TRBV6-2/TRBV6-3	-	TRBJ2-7	TGTGCCAGCAGTTACGAGGGCAGTTTCTACGAGCAGTACTTC	CASSYEGSFYEQYF
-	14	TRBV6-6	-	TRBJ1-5	TGTGCCAGCAGTTACGATGCGGGCAATCAGCCCCAGCATTTT	CASSYDAGNQPQHF
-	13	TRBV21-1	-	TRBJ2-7	TGTGCCAGCAGCAGACTAGCTGACGACGAGCAGTACTTC	CASSRLADDEQYF
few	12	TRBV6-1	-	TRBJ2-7	TGTGCCAGCAGTGAACACAGGGACGAGCAGTACTTC	CASSEHRDEQYF
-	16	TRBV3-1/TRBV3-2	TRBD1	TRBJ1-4	TGTGCCAGCAGCCGGGGGCCAGGGGGAGGTAATGAAAAACTGTTTTTT	CASSRGPGGGNEKLFF
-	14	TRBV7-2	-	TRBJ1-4	TGTGCCAGCAGCTTAGCGGGGGCCGATGAAAAACTGTTTTTT	CASSLAGADEKLFF
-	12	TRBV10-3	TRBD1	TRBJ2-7	TGTGCCATCAGGACAGGGTCCTACGAGCAGTACTTC	CAIRTGSYEQYF
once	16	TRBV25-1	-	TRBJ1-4	TGTGCCAGCAGTGAAAAGGAGAGGGAAAGTTGCGTAAAACTGTTTTTT	CASSEKERESCVKLFF
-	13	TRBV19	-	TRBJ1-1	TGTGCCAGTAGTATCGGAGTGAACACTGAAGCTTTCTTT	CASSIGVNTEAFF
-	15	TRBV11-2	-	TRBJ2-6	TGTGCCAGCAGCTTATTATCGAGTGGGGCCAACGTCCTGACTTTC	CASSLLSSGANVLTF
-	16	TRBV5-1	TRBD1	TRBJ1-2	TGCGCCAGCAGCCTGCAACCGGGACAGGGGGCGAAGGGCTACACCTTC	CASSLQPGQGAKGYTF
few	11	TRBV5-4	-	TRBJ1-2	TGTGCCAGCAGCGGCCCCTATGGCTACACCTTC	CASSGPYGYTF
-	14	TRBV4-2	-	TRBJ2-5	TGTGCCAGCAGCCAAGATGAGGGTAGAGAGACCCAGTACTTC	CASSQDEGRETQYF
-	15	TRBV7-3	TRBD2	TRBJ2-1	TGTGCCAGCAGCCTGGGACTAGCGGGAGTCAATGAGCAGTTCTTC	CASSLGLAGVNEQFF
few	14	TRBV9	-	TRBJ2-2	TGTGCCAGCAGCGGGAGACTAGTTTTCGGGGAGCTGTTTTTT	CASSGRLVFGELFF
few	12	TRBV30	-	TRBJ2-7	TGTGCCTGGAGTGTGGCTAGCTACGAGCAGTACTTC	CAWSVASYEQYF
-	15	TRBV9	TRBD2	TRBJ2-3	TGTGCCAGCAGCGTAGCGGGAGGGCGGGCAGATACGCAGTATTTT	CASSVAGGRADTQYF
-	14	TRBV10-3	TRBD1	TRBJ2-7	TGTGCCATCAGTGAGGGGGACAGACCCTACGAGCAGTACTTC	CAISEGDRPYEQYF
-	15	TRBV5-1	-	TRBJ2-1	TGCGCCAGCAGCTTGGATTGGGGGAGGTACAATGAGCAGTTCTTC	CASSLDWGRYNEQFF
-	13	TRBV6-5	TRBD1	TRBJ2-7	TGTGCCAGCAGAGGGGGCAGCACCTACGAGCAGTACTTC	CASRGGSTYEQYF
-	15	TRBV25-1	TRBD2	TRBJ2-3	TGTGCCAGCAGTGTCCCGGGACTAGCTTTGCATACGCAGTATTTT	CASSVPGLALHTQYF
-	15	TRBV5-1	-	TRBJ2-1	TGCGCCAGCAGCTTGGTGTGGAGCTCCTACAATGAGCAGTTCTTC	CASSLVWSSYNEQFF
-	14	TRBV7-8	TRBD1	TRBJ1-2	TGTGCCAGCAGTGTGAATAGACAGGGATATGGCTACACCTTC	CASSVNRQGYGYTF
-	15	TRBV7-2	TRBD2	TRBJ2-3	TGTGCCAGCAGCTTGACTAGCGGGAGAACAGATACGCAGTATTTT	CASSLTSGRTDTQYF
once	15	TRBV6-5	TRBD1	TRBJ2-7	TGTGCCAGCACCAACAGGGGCGCCGGCCCCAACGAGCAGTACTTC	CASTNRGAGPNEQYF
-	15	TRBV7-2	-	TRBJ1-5	TGTGCCAGCAGCTTAGTACAGGGCTCTGGTCAGCCCCAGCATTTT	CASSLVQGSGQPQHF
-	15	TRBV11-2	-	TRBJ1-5	TGTGCCAGCAGTCGAGATACCGGTTTCCGGCAGCCCCAGCATTTT	CASSRDTGFRQPQHF
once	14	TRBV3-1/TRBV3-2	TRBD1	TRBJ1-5	TGTGCCAGCAGCCAGGGCAGGGGGCATCAGCCCCAGCATTTT	CASSQGRGHQPQHF
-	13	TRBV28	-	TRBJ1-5	TGTGCCAGCAGTAGGCAGACGGGTCAGCCCCAGCATTTT	CASSRQTGQPQHF